These T cell receptor beta chains were read from a single sample in a study of cytomegalovirus exposure and HLA in healthy donors. Only in-frame clones appear in the TCRdb table, and some are missing; sequencing was by immunoSEQ multiplex PCR. The repertoire consists of 200,000 or so clones, with approximately 79% occurring once and the leading ten covering 1.7%. Input material: PBMCs. The receptor set was obtained from a man in his forties or fifties in good health and CMV-seronegative. Each CDR3 is given with its conserved first and last residue. The order of the fields is J gene, clone size, V gene, D gene, CDR3 DNA, CDR3 protein. D genes are given only for firm matches. A row's size may be missing; if present it is once, few, many or a size class.

j_gene: TRBJ2-7
abundance: few
v_gene: TRBV10-1
d_gene: .
CDR3nt: TGCGCCAGCAGTTCCCCCGGAGGCGAGCAGTACTTC
CDR3aa: CASSSPGGEQYF

j_gene: TRBJ2-7
abundance: few
v_gene: TRBV5-4
d_gene: .
CDR3nt: TGTGCCAGCAGCTTGGTCGGGGGAGAACGTGAGCAGTACTTC
CDR3aa: CASSLVGGEREQYF

j_gene: TRBJ1-4
abundance: .
v_gene: TRBV15
d_gene: TRBD1
CDR3nt: TGTGCCACCAGCAGTGGGGAGGGACAGGGCGCTCAAAAACTGTTTTTT
CDR3aa: CATSSGEGQGAQKLFF

j_gene: TRBJ2-7
abundance: once
v_gene: TRBV29-1
d_gene: .
CDR3nt: TGCAGCGCCAGCGGGCTGCACTACGAGCAGTACTTC
CDR3aa: CSASGLHYEQYF

j_gene: TRBJ2-1
abundance: .
v_gene: TRBV5-1
d_gene: TRBD2
CDR3nt: TGCGCCAGCAGCTTGGCCTTTGCTAGCGGGAAATCCTACAATGAGCAGTTCTTC
CDR3aa: CASSLAFASGKSYNEQFF

j_gene: TRBJ1-5
abundance: few
v_gene: TRBV6-5
d_gene: .
CDR3nt: TGTGCCAGCAGCCCCGGACAGAGAAAGCAGCCCCAGCATTTT
CDR3aa: CASSPGQRKQPQHF

j_gene: TRBJ1-1
abundance: .
v_gene: TRBV4-2
d_gene: .
CDR3nt: TGTGCCAGCAGCCTCTCCCCGGGGGAGGGGACTGAAGCTTTCTTT
CDR3aa: CASSLSPGEGTEAFF

j_gene: TRBJ1-3
abundance: few
v_gene: TRBV4-2
d_gene: .
CDR3nt: TGTGCCAGCAGCCAAGATCTTACCAGAGGTGAAAACACCATATATTTT
CDR3aa: CASSQDLTRGENTIYF

j_gene: TRBJ1-2
abundance: .
v_gene: TRBV7-3
d_gene: TRBD1
CDR3nt: TGTGCCAGCAGCTCGGACAGGGGAAACGGCTACACCTTC
CDR3aa: CASSSDRGNGYTF

j_gene: TRBJ2-5
abundance: few
v_gene: TRBV5-6
d_gene: .
CDR3nt: TGTGCCAGCAGCTTGGGTTTTAGGGGTATAGGGGAGACCCAGTACTTC
CDR3aa: CASSLGFRGIGETQYF

j_gene: TRBJ2-3
abundance: .
v_gene: TRBV30
d_gene: .
CDR3nt: TGTGCCTGGGAGAGTAGCGGCACAGATACGCAGTATTTT
CDR3aa: CAWESSGTDTQYF

j_gene: TRBJ2-7
abundance: .
v_gene: TRBV15
d_gene: TRBD2
CDR3nt: TGTGCCACCAGCAGAGACTTCAGCGGGAGGACCAGCTCCTACGAGCAGTACTTC
CDR3aa: CATSRDFSGRTSSYEQYF

j_gene: TRBJ2-6
abundance: .
v_gene: TRBV4-1
d_gene: TRBD2
CDR3nt: TGCGCCAGCAGCCAAATACTAGCGGGAGGCCTCTCTGGGGCCAACGTCCTGACTTTC
CDR3aa: CASSQILAGGLSGANVLTF

j_gene: TRBJ1-5
abundance: .
v_gene: TRBV28
d_gene: .
CDR3nt: TGTGCCAGCAGTCGTGTCAATCAGCCCCAGCATTTT
CDR3aa: CASSRVNQPQHF

j_gene: TRBJ2-1
abundance: once
v_gene: TRBV11-2
d_gene: .
CDR3nt: TGTGCCAGCAGCTTAGGGGAGCGGCAACGCTCCTACAATGAGCAGTTCTTC
CDR3aa: CASSLGERQRSYNEQFF

j_gene: TRBJ1-2
abundance: .
v_gene: TRBV9
d_gene: TRBD1
CDR3nt: TGTGCCAGCAGTCCGGACAGGAACTATGGCTACACCTTC
CDR3aa: CASSPDRNYGYTF

j_gene: TRBJ1-2
abundance: .
v_gene: TRBV27
d_gene: TRBD1
CDR3nt: TGTGCCAGCAGTTTCGTGGGACAGGGCGTTCGTAACTATGGCTACACCTTC
CDR3aa: CASSFVGQGVRNYGYTF

j_gene: TRBJ2-1
abundance: once
v_gene: TRBV19
d_gene: TRBD1
CDR3nt: TGTGCCAGTAGTTCCGGGCAGGGGGCCGGGCTACCAAATGAGCAGTTCTTC
CDR3aa: CASSSGQGAGLPNEQFF

j_gene: TRBJ1-2
abundance: .
v_gene: TRBV5-6
d_gene: .
CDR3nt: TGTGCCAGCAGCTTGAAATTTCTTGGCTACACCTTC
CDR3aa: CASSLKFLGYTF

j_gene: TRBJ2-2
abundance: .
v_gene: TRBV7-8
d_gene: .
CDR3nt: TGTGCCAGCAGTTACCTATTCTCTCCGGGCGGGGAGCTGTTTTTT
CDR3aa: CASSYLFSPGGELFF

j_gene: TRBJ2-2
abundance: .
v_gene: TRBV7-3
d_gene: .
CDR3nt: TGTGCCAGCAGCCCCCAGGTAGCGGTGAACACCGGGGAGCTGTTTTTT
CDR3aa: CASSPQVAVNTGELFF

j_gene: TRBJ2-1
abundance: .
v_gene: TRBV11-2
d_gene: .
CDR3nt: TGTGCCAGCAGCCCCAACTACAATGAGCAGTTCTTC
CDR3aa: CASSPNYNEQFF

j_gene: TRBJ2-1
abundance: .
v_gene: TRBV19
d_gene: TRBD1
CDR3nt: TGTGCCAGTAGTCCGGGACAGGGGCCCTCCGGGCAGTTCTTC
CDR3aa: CASSPGQGPSGQFF

j_gene: TRBJ2-1
abundance: .
v_gene: TRBV6-5
d_gene: TRBD2
CDR3nt: TGTGCCAGCAGGCCCCCGGGGGGCAATGAGCAGTTCTTC
CDR3aa: CASRPPGGNEQFF

j_gene: TRBJ1-3
abundance: few
v_gene: TRBV6-5
d_gene: .
CDR3nt: TGTGCCAGCAGTTCTGACAGGTACTCTGGAAACACCATATATTTT
CDR3aa: CASSSDRYSGNTIYF

j_gene: TRBJ2-7
abundance: .
v_gene: TRBV7-9
d_gene: .
CDR3nt: TGTGCCAGCAGCCAAAATAGGGGGACGGGCGAGCAGTACTTC
CDR3aa: CASSQNRGTGEQYF

j_gene: TRBJ2-5
abundance: .
v_gene: TRBV2
d_gene: TRBD2
CDR3nt: TGTGCCAGCAGTCGAGAGGCGGGAGGTGGGGAGACCCAGTACTTC
CDR3aa: CASSREAGGGETQYF

j_gene: TRBJ2-5
abundance: .
v_gene: TRBV10-1
d_gene: .
CDR3nt: TGCGCCATCCCGAGCCAAGAGACCCAGTACTTC
CDR3aa: CAIPSQETQYF

j_gene: TRBJ1-2
abundance: .
v_gene: TRBV29-1
d_gene: .
CDR3nt: TGCAGCGTTCTTGACCTCTCAGGGGGCTACACCTTC
CDR3aa: CSVLDLSGGYTF

j_gene: TRBJ1-1
abundance: .
v_gene: TRBV29-1
d_gene: TRBD1
CDR3nt: TGCAGCGGGACAGGGTCGGGCACTGAAGCTTTCTTT
CDR3aa: CSGTGSGTEAFF

j_gene: TRBJ2-1
abundance: .
v_gene: TRBV7-3
d_gene: TRBD2
CDR3nt: TGTGCCAGCAGCTTAAGGGTCCAGCGGGAGGGCCGCAATGAGCAGTTCTTC
CDR3aa: CASSLRVQREGRNEQFF

j_gene: TRBJ1-5
abundance: .
v_gene: TRBV6-6
d_gene: .
CDR3nt: TGTGCCAGCAGTCGGGAGCAGCCCCAGCATTTT
CDR3aa: CASSREQPQHF

j_gene: TRBJ1-5
abundance: .
v_gene: TRBV5-1
d_gene: .
CDR3nt: TGCGCCAGCAGCTTGGACACTAGCAATCAGCCCCAGCATTTT
CDR3aa: CASSLDTSNQPQHF

j_gene: TRBJ2-2
abundance: .
v_gene: TRBV13
d_gene: .
CDR3nt: TGTGCCAGCAGCCGGATGTCGGGGTCCACCGGGGAGCTGTTTTTT
CDR3aa: CASSRMSGSTGELFF

j_gene: TRBJ2-1
abundance: once
v_gene: TRBV5-4
d_gene: TRBD1
CDR3nt: TGTGCCAGCAGCTTTCGGGACAGGGCTTTCAATGAGCAGTTCTTC
CDR3aa: CASSFRDRAFNEQFF

j_gene: TRBJ2-1
abundance: .
v_gene: TRBV18
d_gene: TRBD2
CDR3nt: TGTGCCAGCTCACCACCGTCTAGCGGGAGGGATGAGCAGTTCTTC
CDR3aa: CASSPPSSGRDEQFF

j_gene: TRBJ1-1
abundance: few
v_gene: TRBV5-1
d_gene: .
CDR3nt: TGCGCCAGCAAACGTGAGGAAAGTTCGGAAGCTTTCTTT
CDR3aa: CASKREESSEAFF

j_gene: TRBJ2-7
abundance: .
v_gene: TRBV27
d_gene: .
CDR3nt: TGTGCCAGCAGTTTATCGGCAATAGCGGTGGTACCCTACGAGCAGTACTTC
CDR3aa: CASSLSAIAVVPYEQYF

j_gene: TRBJ2-2
abundance: .
v_gene: TRBV5-1
d_gene: .
CDR3nt: TGCGCCAGCAGCTCCGGTATATCTTCGAACACCGGGGAGCTGTTTTTT
CDR3aa: CASSSGISSNTGELFF

j_gene: TRBJ2-3
abundance: .
v_gene: TRBV5-4
d_gene: TRBD2
CDR3nt: TGTGCCAGCAGCCATGCCGCTAGCGGGAGAGATACGCAGTATTTT
CDR3aa: CASSHAASGRDTQYF

j_gene: TRBJ1-2
abundance: .
v_gene: TRBV4-1
d_gene: .
CDR3nt: TGCGCCAGCAGCCAAGGGACAGTTAGATATGGCTACACCTTC
CDR3aa: CASSQGTVRYGYTF

j_gene: TRBJ2-1
abundance: .
v_gene: TRBV4-1
d_gene: TRBD1
CDR3nt: TGCGCCAGCAGCGGAGACAGGGGATTCTCCTACAATGAGCAGTTCTTC
CDR3aa: CASSGDRGFSYNEQFF

j_gene: TRBJ1-2
abundance: .
v_gene: TRBV5-1
d_gene: TRBD1
CDR3nt: TGCGCCAGCAGCCTAGGGACAGGGGGCGTGGATGGCTACACCTTC
CDR3aa: CASSLGTGGVDGYTF

j_gene: TRBJ1-1
abundance: few
v_gene: TRBV19
d_gene: TRBD1
CDR3nt: TGTGCCAGTAGTATTCGACAGGGCATCATGAACACTGAAGCTTTCTTT
CDR3aa: CASSIRQGIMNTEAFF

j_gene: TRBJ2-7
abundance: .
v_gene: TRBV30
d_gene: TRBD1
CDR3nt: TGTGCCTGGAGTGTCGCAGGGGGCTACGAGCAGTACTTC
CDR3aa: CAWSVAGGYEQYF

j_gene: TRBJ2-3
abundance: .
v_gene: TRBV19
d_gene: .
CDR3nt: TGTGCCAGTAGTATTGAAGGGGTTAGGACAGATACGCAGTATTTT
CDR3aa: CASSIEGVRTDTQYF